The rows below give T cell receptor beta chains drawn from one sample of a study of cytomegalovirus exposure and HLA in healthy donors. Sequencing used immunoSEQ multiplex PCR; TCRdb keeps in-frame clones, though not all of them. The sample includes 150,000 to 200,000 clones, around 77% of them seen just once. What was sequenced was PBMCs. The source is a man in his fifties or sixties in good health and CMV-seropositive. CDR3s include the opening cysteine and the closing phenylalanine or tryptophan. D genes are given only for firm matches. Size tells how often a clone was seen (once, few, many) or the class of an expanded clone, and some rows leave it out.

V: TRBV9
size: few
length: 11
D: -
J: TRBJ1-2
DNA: TGTGCCAGCAGCTCTCAGGGGGGCTACACCTTC
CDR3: CASSSQGGYTF

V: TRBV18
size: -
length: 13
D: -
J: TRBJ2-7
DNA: TGTGCCAGCTCACCCCCGGGGTCGGACGAGCAGTACTTC
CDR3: CASSPPGSDEQYF

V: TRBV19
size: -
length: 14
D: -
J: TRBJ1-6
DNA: TGTGCCAGTAGTATAGTCGGTTATAATTCACCCCTCCACTTT
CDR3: CASSIVGYNSPLHF

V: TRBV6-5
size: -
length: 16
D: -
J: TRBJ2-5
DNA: TGTGCCAGCAGTTCCGACAGGCGAATGTACCAAGAGACCCAGTACTTC
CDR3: CASSSDRRMYQETQYF

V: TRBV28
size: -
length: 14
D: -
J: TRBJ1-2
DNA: TGTGCCAGCAGATCACAGACAGTATACTATGGCTACACCTTC
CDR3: CASRSQTVYYGYTF

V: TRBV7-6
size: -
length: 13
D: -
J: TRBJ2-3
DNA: TGTGCCAGCAGCCCATCCAGGGAAGATACGCAGTATTTT
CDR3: CASSPSREDTQYF

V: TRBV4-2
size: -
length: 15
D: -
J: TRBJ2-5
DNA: TGTGCCAGCAGCCAAAGCGGAGCGTTCCAAGAGACCCAGTACTTC
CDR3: CASSQSGAFQETQYF

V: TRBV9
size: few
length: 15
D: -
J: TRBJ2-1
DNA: TGTGCCAGCAGCGTAGGCGGACTCTCCTACAATGAGCAGTTCTTC
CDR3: CASSVGGLSYNEQFF

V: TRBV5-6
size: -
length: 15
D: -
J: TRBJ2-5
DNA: TGTGCCAGCAGCCCGATGGGGGGATCGGCCGAGACCCAGTACTTC
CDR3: CASSPMGGSAETQYF

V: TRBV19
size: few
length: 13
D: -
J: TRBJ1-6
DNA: TGTGCCAGTCGGACAGTAACTAATTCACCCCTCCACTTT
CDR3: CASRTVTNSPLHF

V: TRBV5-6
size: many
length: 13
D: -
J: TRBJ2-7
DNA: TGTGCCAGCACCATTGGACACTCCTACGAGCAGTACTTC
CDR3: CASTIGHSYEQYF

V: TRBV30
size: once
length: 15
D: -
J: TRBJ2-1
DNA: TGTGCCTGGAGTGTAGGAGGGCTAGCCTACAATGAGCAGTTCTTC
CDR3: CAWSVGGLAYNEQFF

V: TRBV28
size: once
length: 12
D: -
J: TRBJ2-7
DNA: TGTGCCAGCATGTCCAGGGCCTACGAGCAGTACTTC
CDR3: CASMSRAYEQYF

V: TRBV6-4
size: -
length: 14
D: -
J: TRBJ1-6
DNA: TGTGCCAGAGACCCGGGACAAAATAATTCACCCCTCCACTTT
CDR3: CARDPGQNNSPLHF